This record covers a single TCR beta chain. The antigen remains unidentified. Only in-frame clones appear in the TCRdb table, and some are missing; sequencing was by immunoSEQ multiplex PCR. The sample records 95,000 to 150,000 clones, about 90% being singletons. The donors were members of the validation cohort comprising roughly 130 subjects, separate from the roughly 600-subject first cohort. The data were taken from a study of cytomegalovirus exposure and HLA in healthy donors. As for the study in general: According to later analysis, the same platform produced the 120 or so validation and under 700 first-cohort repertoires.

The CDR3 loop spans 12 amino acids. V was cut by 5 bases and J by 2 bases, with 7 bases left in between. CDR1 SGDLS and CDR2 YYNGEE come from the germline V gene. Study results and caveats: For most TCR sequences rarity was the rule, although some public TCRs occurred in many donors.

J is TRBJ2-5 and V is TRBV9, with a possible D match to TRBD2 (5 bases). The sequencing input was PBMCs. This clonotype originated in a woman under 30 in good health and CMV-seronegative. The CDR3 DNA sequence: TGTGCCAGCAGTCGCGGGCAAGAGACCCAGTACTTC. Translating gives CASSRGQETQYF.